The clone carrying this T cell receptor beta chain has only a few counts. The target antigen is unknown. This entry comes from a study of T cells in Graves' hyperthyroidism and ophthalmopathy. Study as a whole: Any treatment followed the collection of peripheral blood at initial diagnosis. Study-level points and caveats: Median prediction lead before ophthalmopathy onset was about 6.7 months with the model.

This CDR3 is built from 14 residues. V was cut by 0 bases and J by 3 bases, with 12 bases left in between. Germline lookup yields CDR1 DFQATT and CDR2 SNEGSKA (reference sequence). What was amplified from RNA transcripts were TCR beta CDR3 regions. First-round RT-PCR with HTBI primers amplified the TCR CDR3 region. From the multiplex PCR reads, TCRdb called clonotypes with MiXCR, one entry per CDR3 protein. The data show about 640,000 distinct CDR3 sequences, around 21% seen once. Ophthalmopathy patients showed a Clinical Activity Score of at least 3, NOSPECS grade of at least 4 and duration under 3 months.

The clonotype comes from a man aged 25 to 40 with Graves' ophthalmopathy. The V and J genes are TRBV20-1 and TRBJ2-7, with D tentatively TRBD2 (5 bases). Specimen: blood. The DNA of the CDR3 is TGCAGTGCTAGAGATCGGTGGAGGAGCTACGAGCAGTACTTC. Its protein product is CSARDRWRSYEQYF.